This TCR beta chain emerged from a study of T cells in localized non-small cell lung cancer. Some clones are missing from TCRdb's copy, which holds only in-frame ones; the method was immunoSEQ multiplex PCR. The sample records approximately 14,000 clones, about nine tenths being singletons. This material consisted of peripheral blood mononuclear cells, taken before any cancer treatment. The source is a man between 40 and 70 years old with stage III lung adenocarcinoma.

CDR3 sequence: CASSYGLAGQSSYNEQFF. The CDR3 coding sequence is TGTGCCAGCAGTTACGGACTAGCGGGTCAAAGCTCCTACAATGAGCAGTTCTTC. This sequence joins TRBV5-6 and TRBJ2-1, with 11 nucleotides matching TRBD2. The CDR3 spans 18 residues. V trimming: 5 bases; J trimming: 0 bases; junction bases outside the gene matches: 10. Germline values: CDR1 SGHDT, CDR2 YYEEEE.